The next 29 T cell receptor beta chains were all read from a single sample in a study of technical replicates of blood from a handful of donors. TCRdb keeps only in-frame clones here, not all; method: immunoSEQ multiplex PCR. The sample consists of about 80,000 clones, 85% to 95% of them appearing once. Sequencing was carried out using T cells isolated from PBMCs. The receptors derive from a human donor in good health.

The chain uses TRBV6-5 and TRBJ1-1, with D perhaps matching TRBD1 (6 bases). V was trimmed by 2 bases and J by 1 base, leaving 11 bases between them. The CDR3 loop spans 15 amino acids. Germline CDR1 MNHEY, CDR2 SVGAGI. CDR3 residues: CASSYAQTGNTEAFF. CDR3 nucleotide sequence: TGTGCCAGCAGTTACGCGCAGACAGGGAACACTGAAGCTTTCTTT.

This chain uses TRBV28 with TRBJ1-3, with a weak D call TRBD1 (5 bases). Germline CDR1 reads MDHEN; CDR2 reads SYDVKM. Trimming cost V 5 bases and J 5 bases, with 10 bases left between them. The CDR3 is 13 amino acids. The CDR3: CASSPGSRNTIYF. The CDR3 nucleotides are TGTGCCAGCAGTCCAGGGTCCCGAAACACCATATATTTT.

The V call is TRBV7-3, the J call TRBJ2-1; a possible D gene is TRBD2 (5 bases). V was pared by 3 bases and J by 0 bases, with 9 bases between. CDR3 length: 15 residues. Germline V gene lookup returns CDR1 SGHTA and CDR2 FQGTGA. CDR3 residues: CASSFLGISYNEQFF. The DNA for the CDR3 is TGTGCCAGCAGCTTCCTCGGGATCTCCTACAATGAGCAGTTCTTC.

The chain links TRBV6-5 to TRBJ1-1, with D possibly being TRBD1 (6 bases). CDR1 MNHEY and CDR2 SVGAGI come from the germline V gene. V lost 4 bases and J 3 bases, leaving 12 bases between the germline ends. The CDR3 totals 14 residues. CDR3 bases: TGTGCCAGCAGTTCAGGGGAGTCGTACACTGAAGCTTTCTTT. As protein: CASSSGESYTEAFF.

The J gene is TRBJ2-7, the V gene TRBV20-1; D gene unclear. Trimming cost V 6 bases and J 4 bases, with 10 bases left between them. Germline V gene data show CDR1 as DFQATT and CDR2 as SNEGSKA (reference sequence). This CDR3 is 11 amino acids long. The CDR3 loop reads CSATLVYEQYF. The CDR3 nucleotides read TGCAGTGCAACCCTAGTATACGAGCAGTACTTC.

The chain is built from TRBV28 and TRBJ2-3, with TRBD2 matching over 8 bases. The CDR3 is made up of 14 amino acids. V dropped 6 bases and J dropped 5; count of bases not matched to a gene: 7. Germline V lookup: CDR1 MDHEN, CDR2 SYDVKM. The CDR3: CASSPARGGDTQYF. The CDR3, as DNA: TGTGCCAGCAGCCCAGCCCGGGGGGGAGATACGCAGTATTTT.

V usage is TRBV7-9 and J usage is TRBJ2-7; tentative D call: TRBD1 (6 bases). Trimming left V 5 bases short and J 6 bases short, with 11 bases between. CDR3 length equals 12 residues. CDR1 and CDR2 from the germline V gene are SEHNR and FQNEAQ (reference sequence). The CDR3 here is CASSDRSTEQYF. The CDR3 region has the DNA TGTGCCAGCAGCGACAGGAGCACCGAGCAGTACTTC.

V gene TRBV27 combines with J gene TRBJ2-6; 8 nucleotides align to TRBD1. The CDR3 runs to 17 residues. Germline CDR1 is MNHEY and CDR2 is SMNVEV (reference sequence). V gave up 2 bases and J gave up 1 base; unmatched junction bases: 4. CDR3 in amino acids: CASSLDRGSSGANVLTF. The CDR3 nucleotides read TGTGCCAGCAGTTTAGACAGGGGATCATCTGGGGCCAACGTCCTGACTTTC.

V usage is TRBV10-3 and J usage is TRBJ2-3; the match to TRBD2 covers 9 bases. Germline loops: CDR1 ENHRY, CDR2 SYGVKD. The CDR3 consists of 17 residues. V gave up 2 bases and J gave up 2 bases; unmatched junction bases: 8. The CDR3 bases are TGTGCCATCAGTGAGGCGGGTCTAGCGGGGACCACAGATACGCAGTATTTT. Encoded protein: CAISEAGLAGTTDTQYF.

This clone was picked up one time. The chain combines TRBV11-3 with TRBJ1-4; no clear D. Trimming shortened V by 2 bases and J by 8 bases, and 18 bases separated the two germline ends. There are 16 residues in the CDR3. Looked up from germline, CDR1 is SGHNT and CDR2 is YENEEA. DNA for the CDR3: TGTGCCAGCAGCTTAAAAACTCAGAGGGCAACGGAAAAACTGTTTTTT. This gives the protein CASSLKTQRATEKLFF.

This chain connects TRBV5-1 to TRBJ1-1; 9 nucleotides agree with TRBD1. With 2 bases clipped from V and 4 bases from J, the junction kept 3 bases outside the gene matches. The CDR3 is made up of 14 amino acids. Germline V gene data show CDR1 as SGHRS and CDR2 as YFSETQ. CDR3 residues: CASSLGQGFTEAFF. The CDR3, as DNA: TGCGCCAGCAGCTTAGGACAGGGGTTCACTGAAGCTTTCTTT.

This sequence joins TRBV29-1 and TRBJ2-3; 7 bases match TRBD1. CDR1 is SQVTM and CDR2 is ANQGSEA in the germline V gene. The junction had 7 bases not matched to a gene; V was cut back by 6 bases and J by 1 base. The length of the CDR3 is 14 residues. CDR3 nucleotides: TGCAGCGTGGAACCTCAGGGGGGCACAGATACGCAGTATTTT. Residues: CSVEPQGGTDTQYF.

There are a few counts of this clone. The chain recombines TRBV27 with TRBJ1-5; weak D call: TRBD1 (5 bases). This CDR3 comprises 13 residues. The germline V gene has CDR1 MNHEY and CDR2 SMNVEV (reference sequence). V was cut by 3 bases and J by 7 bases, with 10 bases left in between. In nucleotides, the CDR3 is TGTGCCAGCAGTTTGGGGCAGGAACAGCCCCAGCATTTT. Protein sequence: CASSLGQEQPQHF.

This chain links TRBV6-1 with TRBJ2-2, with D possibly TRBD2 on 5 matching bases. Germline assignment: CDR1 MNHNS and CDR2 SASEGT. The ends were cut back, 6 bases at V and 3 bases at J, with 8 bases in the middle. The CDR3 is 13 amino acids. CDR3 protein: CASRTGYTGELFF. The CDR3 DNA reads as TGTGCCAGCAGGACGGGGTACACCGGGGAGCTGTTTTTT.

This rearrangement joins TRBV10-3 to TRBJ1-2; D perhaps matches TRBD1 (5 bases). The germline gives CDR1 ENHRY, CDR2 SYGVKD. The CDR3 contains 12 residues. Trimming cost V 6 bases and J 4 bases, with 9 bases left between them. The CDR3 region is CAISGGGYGYTF. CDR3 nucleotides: TGTGCCATCAGCGGGGGAGGCTATGGCTACACCTTC.

CDR3 sequence (DNA): TGTGCCAGCAGCTTAATGGGGTCGGGGGGTAATGAGCAGTTCTTC. Protein sequence: CASSLMGSGGNEQFF. The chain links TRBV7-3 to TRBJ2-1; 7 bases line up with TRBD2. V shed 1 base and J 7 bases; nucleotides not matched to a gene: 7. Germline V gene data show CDR1 as SGHTA and CDR2 as FQGTGA. This CDR3 comprises 15 residues.

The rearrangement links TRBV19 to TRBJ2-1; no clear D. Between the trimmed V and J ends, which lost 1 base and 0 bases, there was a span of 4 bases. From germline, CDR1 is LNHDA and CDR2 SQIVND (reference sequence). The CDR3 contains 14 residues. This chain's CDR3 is CASSIGSSYNEQFF. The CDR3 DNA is TGTGCCAGTAGTATAGGGAGCTCCTACAATGAGCAGTTCTTC.

The CDR3 DNA reads as TGTGCCAGCAGCTCCAATAAGGGGACCTACGAGCAGTACTTC. The encoded protein is CASSSNKGTYEQYF. This sequence joins TRBV11-2 and TRBJ2-7, with D perhaps matching TRBD1 (5 bases). The V end lost 4 bases, the J end lost 2 bases, and 12 bases lay between the germline ends. Germline V lookup: CDR1 SGHAT, CDR2 FQNNGV. This CDR3 spans 14 amino acids. Using reference TRBV11-2 and TRBJ2-7 for the parts outside the CDR3, the full variable domain is EAGVAQSPRYKIIEKRQSVAFWCNPISGHATLYWYQQILGQGPKLLIQFQNNGVVDDSQLPKDRFSAERLKGVDSTLKIQPAKLEDSAVYLCASSSNKGTYEQYFGPGTRLTVT.

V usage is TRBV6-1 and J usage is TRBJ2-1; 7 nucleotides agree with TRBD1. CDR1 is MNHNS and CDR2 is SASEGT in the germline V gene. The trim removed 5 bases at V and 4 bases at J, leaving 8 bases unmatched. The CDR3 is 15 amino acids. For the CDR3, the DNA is TGTGCCAGCAGTCACAGACAGGGATGGTACAATGAGCAGTTCTTC. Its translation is CASSHRQGWYNEQFF.

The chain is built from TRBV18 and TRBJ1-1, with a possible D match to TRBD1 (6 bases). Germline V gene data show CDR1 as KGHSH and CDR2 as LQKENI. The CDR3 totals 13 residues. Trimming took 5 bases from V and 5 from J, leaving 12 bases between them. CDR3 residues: CASSANRETEAFF. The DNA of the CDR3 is TGTGCCAGCTCAGCTAACAGGGAAACTGAAGCTTTCTTT.

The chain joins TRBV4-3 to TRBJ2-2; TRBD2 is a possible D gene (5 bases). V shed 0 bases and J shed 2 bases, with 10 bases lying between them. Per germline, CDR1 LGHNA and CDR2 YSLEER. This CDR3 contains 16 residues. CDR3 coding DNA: TGCGCCAGCAGCCAAGAGCTAGCCATAAACACCGGGGAGCTGTTTTTT. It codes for CASSQELAINTGELFF.

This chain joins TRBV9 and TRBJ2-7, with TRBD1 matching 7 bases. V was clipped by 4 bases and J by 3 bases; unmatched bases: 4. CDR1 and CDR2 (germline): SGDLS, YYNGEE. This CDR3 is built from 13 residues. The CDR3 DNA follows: TGTGCCAGCAGCCCCGGGGACAGCTACGAGCAGTACTTC. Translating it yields CASSPGDSYEQYF.

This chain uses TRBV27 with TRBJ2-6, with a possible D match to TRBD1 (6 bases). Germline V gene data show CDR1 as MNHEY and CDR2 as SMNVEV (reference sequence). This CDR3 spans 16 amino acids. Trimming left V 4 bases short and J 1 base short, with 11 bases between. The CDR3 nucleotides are TGTGCCAGCAGTTGGATACAGGGATCTGGGGCCAACGTCCTGACTTTC. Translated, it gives CASSWIQGSGANVLTF. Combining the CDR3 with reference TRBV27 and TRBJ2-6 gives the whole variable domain EAQVTQNPRYLITVTGKKLTVTCSQNMNHEYMSWYRQDPGLGLRQIYYSMNVEVTDKGDVPEGYKVSRKEKRNFPLILESPSPNQTSLYFCASSWIQGSGANVLTFGAGSRLTVL.

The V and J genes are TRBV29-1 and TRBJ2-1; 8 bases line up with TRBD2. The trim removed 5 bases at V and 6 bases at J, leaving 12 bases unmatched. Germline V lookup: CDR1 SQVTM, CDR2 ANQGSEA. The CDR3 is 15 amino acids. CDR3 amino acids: CSVSGLDVLFNEQFF. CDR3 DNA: TGCAGCGTTTCGGGACTAGACGTATTATTCAATGAGCAGTTCTTC.

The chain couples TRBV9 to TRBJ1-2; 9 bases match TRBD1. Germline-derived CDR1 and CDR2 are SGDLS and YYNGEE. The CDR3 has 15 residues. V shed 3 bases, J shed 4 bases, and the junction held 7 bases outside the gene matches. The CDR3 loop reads CASSGHRDRVYGYTF. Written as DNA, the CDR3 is TGTGCCAGCAGCGGTCATAGGGACAGGGTCTATGGCTACACCTTC.

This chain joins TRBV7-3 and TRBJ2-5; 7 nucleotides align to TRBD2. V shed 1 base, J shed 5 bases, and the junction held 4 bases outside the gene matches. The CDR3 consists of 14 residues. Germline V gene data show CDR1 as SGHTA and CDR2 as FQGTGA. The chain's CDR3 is CASSLMAGAETQYF. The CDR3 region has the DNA TGTGCCAGCAGCTTAATGGCGGGAGCCGAGACCCAGTACTTC.

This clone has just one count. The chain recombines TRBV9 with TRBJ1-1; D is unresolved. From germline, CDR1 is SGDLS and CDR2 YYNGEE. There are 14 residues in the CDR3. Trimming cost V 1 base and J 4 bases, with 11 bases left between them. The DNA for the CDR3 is TGTGCCAGCAGCGTAAGGGCGGGTAGCACTGAAGCTTTCTTT. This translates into CASSVRAGSTEAFF.

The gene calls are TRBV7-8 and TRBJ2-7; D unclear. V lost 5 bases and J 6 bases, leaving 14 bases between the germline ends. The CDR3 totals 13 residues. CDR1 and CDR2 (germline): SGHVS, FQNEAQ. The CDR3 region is CASSPFRSSEQYF. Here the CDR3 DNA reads TGTGCCAGCAGCCCCTTCCGGAGTTCCGAGCAGTACTTC.

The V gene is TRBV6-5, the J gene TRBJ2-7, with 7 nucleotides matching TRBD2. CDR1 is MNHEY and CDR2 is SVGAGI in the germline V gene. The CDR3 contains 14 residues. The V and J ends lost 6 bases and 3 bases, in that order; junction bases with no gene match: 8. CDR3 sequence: CASRSGGGFYEQYF. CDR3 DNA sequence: TGTGCCAGCAGGTCCGGGGGAGGGTTCTACGAGCAGTACTTC.